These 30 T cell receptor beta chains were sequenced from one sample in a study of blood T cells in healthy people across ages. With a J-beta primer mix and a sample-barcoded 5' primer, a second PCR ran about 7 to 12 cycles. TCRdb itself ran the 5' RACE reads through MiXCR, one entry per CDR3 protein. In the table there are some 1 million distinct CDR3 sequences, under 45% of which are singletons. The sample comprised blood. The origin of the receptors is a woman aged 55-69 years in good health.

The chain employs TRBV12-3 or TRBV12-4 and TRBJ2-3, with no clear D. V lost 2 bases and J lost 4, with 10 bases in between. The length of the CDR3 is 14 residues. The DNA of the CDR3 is TGTGCCAGCAGTTTAAACGGAGTTCCAGATACGCAGTATTTT. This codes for CASSLNGVPDTQYF.

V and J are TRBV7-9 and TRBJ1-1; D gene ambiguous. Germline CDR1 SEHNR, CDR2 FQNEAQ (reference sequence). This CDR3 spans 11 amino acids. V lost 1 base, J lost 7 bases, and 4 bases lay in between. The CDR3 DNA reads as TGTGCCAGCAGCTTAGGGAATGAAGCTTTCTTT. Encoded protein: CASSLGNEAFF.

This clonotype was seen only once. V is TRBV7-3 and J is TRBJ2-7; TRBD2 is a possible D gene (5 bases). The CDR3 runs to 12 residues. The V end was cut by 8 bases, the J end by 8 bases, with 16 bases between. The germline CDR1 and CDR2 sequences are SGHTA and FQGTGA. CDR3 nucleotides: TGTGCCAGCGGCGGAGGCGGAAGCCAGCAGTACTTC. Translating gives CASGGGGSQQYF.

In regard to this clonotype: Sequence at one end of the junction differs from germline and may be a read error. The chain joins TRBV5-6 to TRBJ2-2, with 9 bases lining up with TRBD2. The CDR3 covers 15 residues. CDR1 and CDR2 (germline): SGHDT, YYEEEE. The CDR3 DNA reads TGTGCTAGCAGCTCATTAGCGGGAGTGGCCGGGGAGCTGTTTTTT. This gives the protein CASSSLAGVAGELFF.

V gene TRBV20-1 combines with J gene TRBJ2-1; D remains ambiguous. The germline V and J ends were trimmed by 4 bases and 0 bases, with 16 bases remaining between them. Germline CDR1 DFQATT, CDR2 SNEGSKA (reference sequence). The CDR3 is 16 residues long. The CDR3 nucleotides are TGCAGTGCTATTAACTATCGTTTCCCCTCCTACAATGAGCAGTTCTTC. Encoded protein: CSAINYRFPSYNEQFF.

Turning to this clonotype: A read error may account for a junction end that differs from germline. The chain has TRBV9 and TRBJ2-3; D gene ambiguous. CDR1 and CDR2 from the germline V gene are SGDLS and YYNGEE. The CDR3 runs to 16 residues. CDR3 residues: CAGSVGGSTSTDTQYF. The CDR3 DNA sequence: TGTGCCGGCAGCGTAGGCGGTAGCACTAGCACAGATACGCAGTATTTT.

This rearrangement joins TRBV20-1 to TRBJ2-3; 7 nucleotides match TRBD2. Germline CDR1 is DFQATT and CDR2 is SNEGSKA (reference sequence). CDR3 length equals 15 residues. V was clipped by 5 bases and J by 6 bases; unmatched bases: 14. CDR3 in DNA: TGCAGTGCTCCCCCTTGGGGACGGGGGGTGGATACGCAGTATTTT. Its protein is CSAPPWGRGVDTQYF.

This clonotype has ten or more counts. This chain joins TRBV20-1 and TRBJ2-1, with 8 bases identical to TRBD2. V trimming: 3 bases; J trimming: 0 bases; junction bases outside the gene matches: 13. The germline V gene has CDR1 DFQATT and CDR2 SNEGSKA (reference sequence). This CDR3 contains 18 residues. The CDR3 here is CSASEFASGRSSYNEQFF. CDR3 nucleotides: TGCAGTGCTAGTGAATTCGCAAGCGGGAGAAGCTCCTACAATGAGCAGTTCTTC.

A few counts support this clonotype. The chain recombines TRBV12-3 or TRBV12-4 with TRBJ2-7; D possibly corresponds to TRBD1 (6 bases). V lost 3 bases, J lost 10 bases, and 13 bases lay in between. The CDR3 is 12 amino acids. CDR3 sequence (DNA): TGTGCCAGCAGTTTTACAGGGTGGTCCCAGTACTTC. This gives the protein CASSFTGWSQYF.

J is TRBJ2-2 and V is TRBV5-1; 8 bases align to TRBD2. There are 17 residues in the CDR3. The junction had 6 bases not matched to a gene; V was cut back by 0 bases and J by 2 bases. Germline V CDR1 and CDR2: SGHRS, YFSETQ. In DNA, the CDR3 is TGCGCCAGCAGCTTGGTCGGTAGCGGGGCCAACACCGGGGAGCTGTTTTTT. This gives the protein CASSLVGSGANTGELFF.

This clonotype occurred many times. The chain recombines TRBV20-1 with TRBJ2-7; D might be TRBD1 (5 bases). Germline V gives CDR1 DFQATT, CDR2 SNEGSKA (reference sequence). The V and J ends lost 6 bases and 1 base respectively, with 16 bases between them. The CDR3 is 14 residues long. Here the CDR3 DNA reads TGCAGTGCGAAGTCCAGGGAACGTTCCTACGAGCAGTACTTC. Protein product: CSAKSRERSYEQYF.

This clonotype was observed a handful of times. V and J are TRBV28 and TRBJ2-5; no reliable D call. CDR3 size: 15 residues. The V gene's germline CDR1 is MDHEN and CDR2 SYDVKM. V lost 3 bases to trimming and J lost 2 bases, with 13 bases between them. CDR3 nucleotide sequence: TGTGCCAGCAGTTTGATTACGGGTCGTCAAGAGACCCAGTACTTC. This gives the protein CASSLITGRQETQYF.

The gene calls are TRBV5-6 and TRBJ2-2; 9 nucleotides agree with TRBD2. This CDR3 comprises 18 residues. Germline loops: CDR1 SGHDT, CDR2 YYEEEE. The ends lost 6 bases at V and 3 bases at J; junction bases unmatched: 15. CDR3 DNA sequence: TGTGCCAGCACCCTATTACCCCTGACTAGCGGTTACACCGGGGAGCTGTTTTTT. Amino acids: CASTLLPLTSGYTGELFF.

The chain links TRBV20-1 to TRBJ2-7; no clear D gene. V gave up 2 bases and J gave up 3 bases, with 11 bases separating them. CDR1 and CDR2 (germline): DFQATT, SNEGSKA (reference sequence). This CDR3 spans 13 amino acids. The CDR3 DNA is TGCAGTGCTAGAAGCGACTCGAACTACGAGCAGTACTTC. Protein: CSARSDSNYEQYF.

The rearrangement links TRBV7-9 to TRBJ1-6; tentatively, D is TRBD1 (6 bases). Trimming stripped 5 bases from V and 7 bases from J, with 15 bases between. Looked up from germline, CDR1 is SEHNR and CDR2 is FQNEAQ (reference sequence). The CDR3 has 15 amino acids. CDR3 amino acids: CASSGLGQRNSPLHF. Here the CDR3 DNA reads TGTGCCAGCAGCGGATTGGGACAAAGGAATTCACCCCTCCACTTT.

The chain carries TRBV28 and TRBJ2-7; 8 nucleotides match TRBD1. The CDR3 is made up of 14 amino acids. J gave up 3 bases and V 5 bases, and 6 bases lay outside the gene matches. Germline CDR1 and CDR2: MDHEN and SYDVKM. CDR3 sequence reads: CASSRSDRVYEQYF. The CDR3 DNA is TGTGCCAGCAGTCGCTCGGACAGGGTCTACGAGCAGTACTTC. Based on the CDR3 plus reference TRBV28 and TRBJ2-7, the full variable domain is DVKVTQSSRYLVKRTGEKVFLECVQDMDHENMFWYRQDPGLGLRLIYFSYDVKMKEKGDIPEGYSVSREKKERFSLILESASTNQTSMYLCASSRSDRVYEQYFGPGTRLTVT.

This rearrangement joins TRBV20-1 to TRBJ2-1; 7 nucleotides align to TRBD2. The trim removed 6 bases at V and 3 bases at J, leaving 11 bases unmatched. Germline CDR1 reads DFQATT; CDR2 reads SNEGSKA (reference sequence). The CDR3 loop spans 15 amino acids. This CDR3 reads CSATTSARLYNEQFF. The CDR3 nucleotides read TGCAGTGCCACTACTAGCGCCAGACTCTACAATGAGCAGTTCTTC.

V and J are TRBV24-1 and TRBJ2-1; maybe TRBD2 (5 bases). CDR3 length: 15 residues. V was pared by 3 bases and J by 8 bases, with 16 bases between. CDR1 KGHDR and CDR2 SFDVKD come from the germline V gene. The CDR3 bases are TGTGCCACCAGTGATGAAGGGAGATCGGGCGATGAGCAGTTCTTC. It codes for CATSDEGRSGDEQFF.

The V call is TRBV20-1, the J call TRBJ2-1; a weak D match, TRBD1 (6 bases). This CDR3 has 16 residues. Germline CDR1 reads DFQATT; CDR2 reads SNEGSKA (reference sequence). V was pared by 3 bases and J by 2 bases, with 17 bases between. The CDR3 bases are TGCAGTGCTAGTGGGCCCCTTGCAGGGGCCTACAATGAGCAGTTCTTC. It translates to CSASGPLAGAYNEQFF.

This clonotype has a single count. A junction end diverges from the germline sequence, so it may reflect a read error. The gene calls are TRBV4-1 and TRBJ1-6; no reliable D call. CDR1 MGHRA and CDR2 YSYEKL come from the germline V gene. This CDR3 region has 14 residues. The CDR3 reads CASSQGGKDSPPHF. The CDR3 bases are TGCGCCAGCAGCCAAGGGGGTAAGGATTCACCCCCCCACTTT.

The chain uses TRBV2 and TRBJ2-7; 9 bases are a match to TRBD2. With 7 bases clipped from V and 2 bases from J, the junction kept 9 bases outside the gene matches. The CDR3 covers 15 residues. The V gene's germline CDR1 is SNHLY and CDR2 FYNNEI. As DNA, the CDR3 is TGTGCCAGCAAAGGGGGGCTAGCGGGGCCCTACGAGCAGTACTTC. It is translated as CASKGGLAGPYEQYF.

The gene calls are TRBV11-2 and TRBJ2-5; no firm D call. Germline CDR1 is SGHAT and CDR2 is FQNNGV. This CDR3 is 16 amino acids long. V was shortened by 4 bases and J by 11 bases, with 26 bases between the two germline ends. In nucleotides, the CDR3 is TGTGCCAGCAGCTCCACAGTAGCTGGGGATGACAATGAGCAGTACTTC. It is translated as CASSSTVAGDDNEQYF.

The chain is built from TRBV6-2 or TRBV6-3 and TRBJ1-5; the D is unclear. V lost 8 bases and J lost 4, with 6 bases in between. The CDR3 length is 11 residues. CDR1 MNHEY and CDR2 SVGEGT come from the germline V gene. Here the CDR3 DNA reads TGTGCCAGCGGGCAGAATCAGCCCCAGCATTTT. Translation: CASGQNQPQHF.

CDR3 nucleotides: TGTGCCAGCATCGCCGGACAGGGGGGCAGGGAGCAGTACTTC. It encodes CASIAGQGGREQYF. This chain connects TRBV2 to TRBJ2-5; 10 nucleotides match TRBD1. Germline values: CDR1 SNHLY, CDR2 FYNNEI. This CDR3 has 14 residues. V shed 7 bases and J 11 bases; nucleotides not matched to a gene: 13.

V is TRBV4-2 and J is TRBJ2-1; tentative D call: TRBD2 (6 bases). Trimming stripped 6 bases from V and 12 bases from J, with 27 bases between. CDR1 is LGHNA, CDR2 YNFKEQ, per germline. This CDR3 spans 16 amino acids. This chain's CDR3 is CASSPGPGDLVLRQFF. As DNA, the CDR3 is TGTGCCAGCAGTCCCGGGCCCGGGGACTTAGTCCTGAGGCAGTTCTTC.

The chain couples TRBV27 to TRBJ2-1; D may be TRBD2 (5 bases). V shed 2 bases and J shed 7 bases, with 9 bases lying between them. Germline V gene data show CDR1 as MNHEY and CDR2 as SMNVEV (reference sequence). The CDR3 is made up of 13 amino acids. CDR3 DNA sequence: TGTGCCAGCAGTTTACTCGGACTTAATGAGCAGTTCTTC. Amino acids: CASSLLGLNEQFF.

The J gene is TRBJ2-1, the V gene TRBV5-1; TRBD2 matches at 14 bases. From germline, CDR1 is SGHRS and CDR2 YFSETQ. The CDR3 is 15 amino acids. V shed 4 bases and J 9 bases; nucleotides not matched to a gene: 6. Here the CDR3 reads CASSPEGLAGAEQFF. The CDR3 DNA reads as TGCGCCAGCAGCCCGGAGGGACTAGCGGGAGCTGAGCAGTTCTTC.

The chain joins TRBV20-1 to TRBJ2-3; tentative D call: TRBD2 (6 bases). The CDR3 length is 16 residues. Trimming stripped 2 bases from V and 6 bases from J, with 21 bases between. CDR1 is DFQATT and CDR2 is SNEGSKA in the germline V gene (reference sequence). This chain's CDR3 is CSARWASVKSADTQYF. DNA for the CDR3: TGCAGTGCTAGATGGGCTAGCGTGAAAAGTGCGGATACGCAGTATTTT.

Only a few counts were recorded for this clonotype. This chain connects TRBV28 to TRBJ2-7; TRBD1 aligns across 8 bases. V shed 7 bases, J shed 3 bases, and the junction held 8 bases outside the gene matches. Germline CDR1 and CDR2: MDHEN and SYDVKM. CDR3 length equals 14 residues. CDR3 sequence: CASTASGTGYEQYF. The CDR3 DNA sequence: TGTGCCAGCACCGCGTCTGGGACAGGCTACGAGCAGTACTTC.

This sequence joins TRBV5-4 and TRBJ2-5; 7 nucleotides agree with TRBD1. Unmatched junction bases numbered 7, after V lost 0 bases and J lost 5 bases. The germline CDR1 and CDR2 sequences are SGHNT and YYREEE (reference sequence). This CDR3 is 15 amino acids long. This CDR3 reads CASSLGGQSKETQYF. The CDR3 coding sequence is TGTGCCAGCAGCTTGGGGGGACAGTCGAAGGAGACCCAGTACTTC.